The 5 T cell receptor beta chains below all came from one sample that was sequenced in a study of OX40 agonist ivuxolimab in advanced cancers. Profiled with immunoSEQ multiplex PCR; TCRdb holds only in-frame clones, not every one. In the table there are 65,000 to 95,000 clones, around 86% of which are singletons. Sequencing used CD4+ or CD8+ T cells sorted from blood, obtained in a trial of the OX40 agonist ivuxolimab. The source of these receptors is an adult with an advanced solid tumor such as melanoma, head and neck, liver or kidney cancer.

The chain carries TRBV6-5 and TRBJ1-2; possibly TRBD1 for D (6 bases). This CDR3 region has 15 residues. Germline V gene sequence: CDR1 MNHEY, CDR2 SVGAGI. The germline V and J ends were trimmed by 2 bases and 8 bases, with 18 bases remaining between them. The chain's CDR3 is CASSYISDSARGYTF. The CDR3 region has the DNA TGTGCCAGCAGTTACATCTCGGACAGCGCGCGCGGCTACACCTTC.

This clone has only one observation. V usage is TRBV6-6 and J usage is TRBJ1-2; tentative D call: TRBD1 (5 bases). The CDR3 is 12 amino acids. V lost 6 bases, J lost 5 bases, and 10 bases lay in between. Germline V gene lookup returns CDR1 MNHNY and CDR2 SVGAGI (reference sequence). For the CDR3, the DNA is TGTGCCAGCAGGAGGGACGGGTATGGCTACACCTTC. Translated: CASRRDGYGYTF.

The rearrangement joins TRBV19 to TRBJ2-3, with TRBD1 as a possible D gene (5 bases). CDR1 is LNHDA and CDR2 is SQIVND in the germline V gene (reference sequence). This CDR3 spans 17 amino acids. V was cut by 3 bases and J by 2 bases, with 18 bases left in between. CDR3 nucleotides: TGTGCCAGTAGTATGGGGCTGGAACGATTAGCCACAGATACGCAGTATTTT. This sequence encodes CASSMGLERLATDTQYF.

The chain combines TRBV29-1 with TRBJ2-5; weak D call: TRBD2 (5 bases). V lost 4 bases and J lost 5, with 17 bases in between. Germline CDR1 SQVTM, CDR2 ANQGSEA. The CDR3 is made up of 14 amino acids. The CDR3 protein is CSVVTWTSAETQYF. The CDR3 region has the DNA TGCAGCGTTGTAACATGGACTTCCGCGGAGACCCAGTACTTC.

The CDR3 region is CASSTTLHGKTYGYTF. CDR3 bases: TGTGCCAGCAGTACAACGCTACACGGAAAGACCTATGGCTACACCTTC. The chain has TRBV6-4 and TRBJ1-2; D remains ambiguous. Looked up from germline, CDR1 is MRHNA and CDR2 is SNTAGT. The CDR3 totals 16 residues. V was shortened by 5 bases and J by 4 bases, with 20 bases between the two germline ends.